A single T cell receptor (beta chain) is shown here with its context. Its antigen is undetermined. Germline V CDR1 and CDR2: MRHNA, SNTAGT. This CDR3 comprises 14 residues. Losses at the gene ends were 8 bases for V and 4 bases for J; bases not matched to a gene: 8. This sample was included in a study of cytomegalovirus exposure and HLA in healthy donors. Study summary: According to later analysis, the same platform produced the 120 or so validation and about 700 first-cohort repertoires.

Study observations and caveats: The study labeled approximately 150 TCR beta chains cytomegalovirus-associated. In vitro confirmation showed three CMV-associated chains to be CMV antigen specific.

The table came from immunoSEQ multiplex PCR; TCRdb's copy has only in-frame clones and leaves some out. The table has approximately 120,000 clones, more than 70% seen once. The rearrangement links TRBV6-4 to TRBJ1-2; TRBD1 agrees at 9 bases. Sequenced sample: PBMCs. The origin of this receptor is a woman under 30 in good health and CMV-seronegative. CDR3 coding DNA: TGTGCCAGCGCGCCCGGGACAGGGACCTATGGCTACACCTTC. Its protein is CASAPGTGTYGYTF.